The next 23 T cell receptor beta chains were all read from a single sample in a study of blood T cell repertoires in COVID-19. Sequenced by immunoSEQ multiplex PCR; TCRdb stores in-frame clones only, minus some. The data show about 160,000 clones, roughly 90% seen once. Input material: PBMCs or T cells enriched from blood (not recorded which). The receptors derive from a woman aged 45-65 years who had recovered from COVID-19.

The chain has TRBV7-2 and TRBJ2-2; 7 bases line up with TRBD2. The CDR3 spans 14 residues. Germline V gene data show CDR1 as SGHTA and CDR2 as FQGNSA. The J segment lost 7 bases and the V segment lost 3 bases, leaving 5 bases of the junction unmatched. The CDR3 protein is CASSFSGARGELFF. The DNA of the CDR3 is TGTGCCAGCAGCTTCAGCGGGGCACGCGGGGAGCTGTTTTTT.

The J gene is TRBJ1-5, the V gene TRBV19; D perhaps matches TRBD1 (6 bases). From germline, CDR1 is LNHDA and CDR2 SQIVND (reference sequence). Trimming cost V 6 bases and J 0 bases, with 12 bases left between them. The CDR3 contains 15 residues. CDR3 in DNA: TGTGCCAGTAGGAAAGACAGGAATAGCAATCAGCCCCAGCATTTT. Its translation: CASRKDRNSNQPQHF. The variable domain in full, completed from reference TRBV19 and TRBJ1-5, reads DGGITQSPKYLFRKEGQNVTLSCEQNLNHDAMYWYRQDPGQGLRLIYYSQIVNDFQKGDIAEGYSVSREKKESFPLTVTSAQKNPTAFYLCASRKDRNSNQPQHFGDGTRLSIL.

The chain is built from TRBV5-4 and TRBJ1-1, with 7 bases aligning to TRBD1. Germline loops: CDR1 SGHNT, CDR2 YYREEE (reference sequence). This CDR3 is 16 amino acids long. V shed 0 bases, J shed 0 bases, and the junction held 5 bases outside the gene matches. The CDR3 here is CASSLAGTAMNTEAFF. DNA for the CDR3: TGTGCCAGCAGCTTGGCCGGGACAGCCATGAACACTGAAGCTTTCTTT.

The chain couples TRBV4-1 to TRBJ1-3; TRBD1 agrees at 7 bases. V dropped 0 bases and J dropped 2; count of bases not matched to a gene: 10. This CDR3 region has 18 residues. Germline V lookup: CDR1 MGHRA, CDR2 YSYEKL. CDR3 in DNA: TGCGCCAGCAGCCAAGAGATAGAGGGGGCAGGGGCTGGAAACACCATATATTTT. Amino acids: CASSQEIEGAGAGNTIYF.

This chain uses TRBV13 with TRBJ2-7; 7 nucleotides line up with TRBD1. J was trimmed by 2 bases and V by 5 bases; bases with no gene match: 9. The CDR3 extends over 15 amino acids. Per germline, CDR1 PRHDT and CDR2 FYEKMQ (reference sequence). This CDR3 reads CASSRYTGDPYEQYF. Here the CDR3 DNA reads TGTGCCAGCAGCCGCTATACAGGGGACCCCTACGAGCAGTACTTC.

The chain uses TRBV7-9 and TRBJ1-2; TRBD1 might be the D (5 bases). Trimming took 4 bases from V and 5 from J, leaving 20 bases between them. The length of the CDR3 is 16 residues. CDR1 and CDR2 (germline): SEHNR, FQNEAQ (reference sequence). CDR3 region: CASSSPHDSTLYGYTF. CDR3 DNA sequence: TGTGCCAGCAGCTCCCCTCACGACAGCACCTTATATGGCTACACCTTC. Full variable domain (rest looked up from reference TRBV7-9 and TRBJ1-2): DTGVSQNPRHKITKRGQNVTFRCDPISEHNRLYWYRQTLGQGPEFLTYFQNEAQLEKSRLLSDRFSAERPKGSFSTLEIQRTEQGDSAMYLCASSSPHDSTLYGYTFGSGTRLTVV.

This sequence joins TRBV6-1 and TRBJ2-7; 11 nucleotides agree with TRBD1. V was clipped by 0 bases and J by 0 bases; unmatched bases: 13. This CDR3 is 20 amino acids long. Germline lookup yields CDR1 MNHNS and CDR2 SASEGT. In DNA form, the CDR3 reads TGTGCCAGCAGTGAAGCGCTTGGGACAGGGGGGTCCCTCACCTCCTACGAGCAGTACTTC. It is translated as CASSEALGTGGSLTSYEQYF.

The chain uses TRBV14 and TRBJ1-3; D remains ambiguous. V lost 4 bases and J lost 0, with 10 bases in between. The germline V gene has CDR1 SGHDN and CDR2 FVKESK. The CDR3 has 15 residues. The CDR3 DNA is TGTGCCAGCAGCCCCTACGGGAGCTCTGGAAACACCATATATTTT. Translated, it gives CASSPYGSSGNTIYF.

This clone was seen ten or more times. Other DNA variants within this sample encode the same CDR3. The chain has TRBV5-1 and TRBJ2-7; the D is unclear. Per germline, CDR1 SGHRS and CDR2 YFSETQ. Trimming shortened V by 0 bases and J by 0 bases, and 7 bases separated the two germline ends. This CDR3 contains 14 residues. The CDR3 DNA is TGCGCCAGCAGCTTGGACAGCCGCTCCTACGAGCAGTACTTC. Protein: CASSLDSRSYEQYF.

In this sample, this clone turned up a few times. The CDR3 region is CASSFLDRVNTEAFF. The CDR3 DNA reads as TGTGCCAGCAGCTTCCTTGACAGGGTGAACACTGAAGCTTTCTTT. The J gene is TRBJ1-1, the V gene TRBV11-3, with 7 bases lining up with TRBD1. With V trimmed by 3 bases and J by 0 bases, 4 bases remained unmatched. The CDR3 is 15 residues long. The germline V gene encodes CDR1 SGHNT and CDR2 YENEEA.

In nucleotides, the CDR3 is TGTGCCAGCAGCCCCTGGACAGGGCAAGAGACCCAGTACTTC. It translates to CASSPWTGQETQYF. This chain joins TRBV5-4 and TRBJ2-5, with 8 bases matching TRBD1. In germline, CDR1 is SGHNT, CDR2 YYREEE (reference sequence). This CDR3 contains 14 residues. Unmatched junction bases numbered 4, after V lost 4 bases and J lost 2 bases.

The chain joins TRBV14 to TRBJ2-5; 10 positions agree with TRBD2. CDR3 length: 14 amino acids. V shed 4 bases, J shed 5 bases, and the junction held 4 bases outside the gene matches. CDR1 and CDR2 (germline): SGHDN, FVKESK. The CDR3 sequence: CASSLILAGETQYF. The CDR3, as DNA: TGTGCCAGCAGCCTGATACTAGCGGGGGAGACCCAGTACTTC. Full variable domain (remainder filled in from reference TRBV14 and TRBJ2-5): EAGVTQFPSHSVIEKGQTVTLRCDPISGHDNLYWYRRVMGKEIKFLLHFVKESKQDESGMPNNRFLAERTGGTYSTLKVQPAELEDSGVYFCASSLILAGETQYFGPGTRLLVL.

V usage is TRBV7-3 and J usage is TRBJ2-3, with D possibly matching TRBD1 (5 bases). The germline V gene encodes CDR1 SGHTA and CDR2 FQGTGA. Trimming pared 5 bases from V and 2 bases from J, leaving 14 bases between. CDR3 length equals 15 residues. CDR3 DNA sequence: TGTGCCAGCAGCCGGACAACCGGGTCCACAGATACGCAGTATTTT. Protein product: CASSRTTGSTDTQYF.

This CDR3 is CAEVYGYTF. The CDR3 DNA reads TGTGCTGAGGTCTATGGCTACACCTTC. The chain combines TRBV25-1 with TRBJ1-2; D call uncertain. This CDR3 spans 9 amino acids. The germline CDR1 and CDR2 sequences are MGHDK and SYGVNS.

The chain combines TRBV18 with TRBJ1-5, with 8 bases that match TRBD1. The germline V gene encodes CDR1 KGHSH and CDR2 LQKENI. The CDR3 length is 17 residues. Unmatched junction bases numbered 11, after V lost 5 bases and J lost 2 bases. The DNA of the CDR3 is TGTGCCAGCTCAGCGGGAACCGACAGGGGCGGCAATCAGCCCCAGCATTTT. Amino acids: CASSAGTDRGGNQPQHF.

This chain links TRBV6-4 with TRBJ1-1, with 9 bases matching TRBD1. Germline CDR1 is MRHNA and CDR2 is SNTAGT. The CDR3 is 17 amino acids. V shed 2 bases and J 5 bases; nucleotides not matched to a gene: 12. The CDR3 DNA reads as TGTGCCAGCAGTGACATTATACAGGGGGCACGAAGAACTGAAGCTTTCTTT. Translated, it gives CASSDIIQGARRTEAFF.

The chain has TRBV20-1 and TRBJ2-1; 10 nucleotides match TRBD2. The junction had 6 bases not matched to a gene; V was cut back by 6 bases and J by 4 bases. The length of the CDR3 is 14 residues. Germline loops: CDR1 DFQATT, CDR2 SNEGSKA (reference sequence). The CDR3 DNA follows: TGCAGTGCCAGTACTAGCGGGGAGTACAATGAGCAGTTCTTC. This gives the protein CSASTSGEYNEQFF.

The chain couples TRBV6-5 to TRBJ2-3; 10 bases fit TRBD1. Germline lookup yields CDR1 MNHEY and CDR2 SVGAGI. The length of the CDR3 is 16 residues. V lost 1 base and J lost 3; bases outside the gene matches: 4. For the CDR3, the DNA is TGTGCCAGCAGTTACTTCGGGACAGGGGCAACAGATACGCAGTATTTT. Amino acids: CASSYFGTGATDTQYF.

The chain carries TRBV2 and TRBJ2-7, with TRBD1 matching 11 bases. This CDR3 spans 14 amino acids. Germline V lookup: CDR1 SNHLY, CDR2 FYNNEI. V lost 7 bases and J lost 4; bases outside the gene matches: 6. The CDR3 region has the DNA TGTGCCAGCAATGCCGGGACAGGGGGATACGAGCAGTACTTC. Its protein is CASNAGTGGYEQYF.

The chain couples TRBV19 to TRBJ2-4; maybe TRBD2 (5 bases). Between the trimmed V and J ends, which lost 1 base and 2 bases, there was a span of 24 bases. Germline V CDR1 and CDR2: LNHDA, SQIVND (reference sequence). The CDR3 extends over 20 amino acids. The DNA for the CDR3 is TGTGCCAGTAGTATAGTCGGGGTCTATAAGAGTAAGACAACCAAAAACATTCAGTACTTC. It codes for CASSIVGVYKSKTTKNIQYF.

This clone was observed once. The CDR3 region is CAWSFRLPGNTIYF. The CDR3, as DNA: TGTGCCTGGAGCTTCAGACTACCTGGAAACACCATATATTTT. The rearrangement links TRBV30 to TRBJ1-3, with unresolved D. The CDR3 has 14 amino acids. Trimming took off 3 bases at V and 2 bases at J, with 11 bases between the two ends. Germline V lookup: CDR1 GTSNPN, CDR2 SVGIG (reference sequence).

The chain combines TRBV11-2 with TRBJ2-2; D not resolved. From germline, CDR1 is SGHAT and CDR2 FQNNGV. This CDR3 comprises 16 residues. Trimming left V 0 bases short and J 2 bases short, with 10 bases between. Written as DNA, the CDR3 is TGTGCCAGCAGCTTAGAGGGCGTTGTAAACACCGGGGAGCTGTTTTTT. Amino acid sequence: CASSLEGVVNTGELFF. Supplemented by reference TRBV11-2 and TRBJ2-2, the full variable domain reads EAGVAQSPRYKIIEKRQSVAFWCNPISGHATLYWYQQILGQGPKLLIQFQNNGVVDDSQLPKDRFSAERLKGVDSTLKIQPAKLEDSAVYLCASSLEGVVNTGELFFGEGSRLTVL.

This chain joins TRBV28 and TRBJ1-1; TRBD1 matches at 8 bases. The V gene's germline CDR1 is MDHEN and CDR2 SYDVKM. Losses at the gene ends were 6 bases for V and 4 bases for J; bases not matched to a gene: 16. The CDR3 sequence is 17 residues long. CDR3 loop: CASSRQGAWGGSTEAFF. CDR3 nucleotide sequence: TGTGCCAGCAGCCGCCAGGGGGCCTGGGGTGGAAGCACTGAAGCTTTCTTT. Combining the CDR3 with reference TRBV28 and TRBJ1-1 gives the whole variable domain DVKVTQSSRYLVKRTGEKVFLECVQDMDHENMFWYRQDPGLGLRLIYFSYDVKMKEKGDIPEGYSVSREKKERFSLILESASTNQTSMYLCASSRQGAWGGSTEAFFGQGTRLTVV.